The subject of this entry is one T cell receptor beta chain. The antigen is unknown. Amplified TCR beta CDR3 regions came from RNA transcripts. A set of HTBI primers served as the primers for a first-round RT-PCR of the TCR CDR3. TCRdb fed the multiplex PCR reads into MiXCR, producing one record per CDR3 protein. The sample gives about 350,000 distinct CDR3 sequences, about 14% of which show up once; about 22% is in the top ten. This entry comes from a study of T cells in Graves' hyperthyroidism and ophthalmopathy. Trimming took 0 bases from V and 7 from J; bases not matched to a gene: 23. CDR1 is ENHRY, CDR2 SYGVKD, per germline. The CDR3 is 21 amino acids. Study-wide findings and caveats: Clonotypes that were expanded in thyroid above 0.001 mostly appeared in blood too.

The V gene is TRBV10-3, the J gene TRBJ2-1, with TRBD1 matching 8 bases. Sequencing was done on a sample of blood. The TCR comes from a woman under 40 with Graves' hyperthyroidism. This CDR3 reads CAISESMLLSPPRGRLNEQFF. As DNA, the CDR3 is TGTGCCATCAGTGAGTCGATGCTGCTTTCCCCCCCCAGGGGGCGGTTGAATGAGCAGTTCTTC.